What follows are 22 T cell receptor beta chains derived from one specimen sequenced in a study of blood T cells in healthy people across ages. Combining a sample-barcoded 5' primer with a J-beta primer mix, a second PCR ran for about 7 to 12 cycles. TCRdb recomputed calls from the 5' RACE reads with MiXCR, one row per CDR3 protein. In the table there are 950,000 to 1,200,000 distinct CDR3 sequences, approximately 38% of which are singletons. Sequencing was carried out using blood. The receptors shown here come from a man between 18 and 35 years old in good health.

The chain has TRBV7-2 and TRBJ2-3, with D unclear. Germline CDR1 reads SGHTA; CDR2 reads FQGNSA. The V end lost 5 bases, the J end lost 4 bases, and 13 bases lay between the germline ends. The CDR3 contains 14 residues. The CDR3 is CTSSQKGVADTQYF. In DNA form, the CDR3 reads TGTACCAGCAGCCAGAAAGGCGTGGCAGATACGCAGTATTTT.

This clonotype turned up a few times. The chain links TRBV7-2 to TRBJ1-1; D perhaps matches TRBD1 (5 bases). V was pared by 3 bases and J by 1 base, with 12 bases between. CDR3 length: 15 residues. In germline, CDR1 is SGHTA, CDR2 FQGNSA. The CDR3 sequence: CASSFGGAGNTEAFF. CDR3 nucleotide sequence: TGTGCCAGCAGCTTTGGTGGGGCAGGGAACACTGAAGCTTTCTTT.

This sequence joins TRBV10-3 and TRBJ2-3; 7 bases agree with TRBD1. The CDR3 has 15 amino acids. Looked up from germline, CDR1 is ENHRY and CDR2 is SYGVKD. Trimming removed 6 bases from V and 0 bases from J; junction bases left unmatched: 6. CDR3 sequence reads: CAIRGTAESTDTQYF. In DNA form, the CDR3 reads TGTGCCATCAGAGGGACAGCCGAAAGCACAGATACGCAGTATTTT.

This clonotype was seen repeatedly, ten times or more. The V call is TRBV13, the J call TRBJ2-2; the D gene is possibly TRBD2 (5 bases). Per the germline V gene, CDR1 is PRHDT and CDR2 is FYEKMQ (reference sequence). The length of the CDR3 is 11 residues. With 8 bases removed from V and 7 bases from J, the gap between germline ends came to 8 bases. CDR3 protein: CASEGVGELFF. The CDR3 coding sequence is TGTGCCAGCGAGGGAGTCGGGGAGCTGTTTTTT.

The V gene is TRBV24-1, the J gene TRBJ2-3; 8 bases are shared with TRBD1. This CDR3 is 15 amino acids long. The ends lost 3 bases at V and 2 bases at J; junction bases unmatched: 3. Looked up from germline, CDR1 is KGHDR and CDR2 is SFDVKD. The CDR3 sequence: CATSDRTGNTDTQYF. CDR3 sequence (DNA): TGTGCCACCAGTGATAGGACAGGGAACACAGATACGCAGTATTTT.

The rearrangement uses TRBV9 and TRBJ1-1; weak D call: TRBD1 (5 bases). V lost 6 bases to trimming and J lost 0 bases, with 15 bases between them. In germline, CDR1 is SGDLS, CDR2 YYNGEE. CDR3 length equals 15 residues. The CDR3 DNA reads TGTGCCAGCACTCTCGGTGACAGTCTGAACACTGAAGCTTTCTTT. Translation gives CASTLGDSLNTEAFF.

The chain recombines TRBV6-5 with TRBJ1-1; the D gene is possibly TRBD1 (5 bases). CDR1 is MNHEY and CDR2 is SVGAGI in the germline V gene. V was cut by 2 bases and J by 4 bases, with 14 bases left in between. The CDR3 totals 15 residues. CDR3 region: CASSYELQGITEAFF. The CDR3 DNA sequence: TGTGCCAGCAGTTACGAATTGCAGGGCATCACTGAAGCTTTCTTT.

The chain recombines TRBV28 with TRBJ1-1; D not resolved. The CDR3 runs to 11 residues. In germline, CDR1 is MDHEN, CDR2 SYDVKM. V lost 7 bases to trimming and J lost 6 bases, with 9 bases between them. In DNA, the CDR3 is TGTGCCAGCACCTCGTGGGCTGAAGCTTTCTTT. Protein sequence: CASTSWAEAFF.

This clonotype has more than one count but fewer than ten. The V gene is TRBV5-1, the J gene TRBJ2-1, with 9 bases matching TRBD2. The CDR3 extends over 17 amino acids. CDR1 and CDR2 (germline): SGHRS, YFSETQ. Trimming at V came to 2 bases and at J to 4 bases, leaving 10 bases not matched to a gene. CDR3 amino acids: CASSLTLAGLTYNEQFF. The CDR3, as DNA: TGCGCCAGCAGCTTAACCCTAGCGGGGCTGACTTACAATGAGCAGTTCTTC.

With regard to this clonotype: The junction departs from germline at one end; a sequencing error may be responsible. The chain combines TRBV28 with TRBJ2-6; D gene uncertain. Germline V gene lookup returns CDR1 MDHEN and CDR2 SYDVKM. This CDR3 comprises 15 residues. The CDR3 protein is CAGSPTMSGANVLTF. The DNA of the CDR3 is TGTGCCGGCAGCCCAACCATGTCCGGGGCCAACGTCCTGACTTTC.

The V call is TRBV6-5, the J call TRBJ1-1; D is ambiguous. This CDR3 is 15 amino acids long. From germline, CDR1 is MNHEY and CDR2 SVGAGI. V lost 0 bases and J 0 bases, leaving 8 bases between the germline ends. The CDR3 protein is CASSYSSSMNTEAFF. In DNA form, the CDR3 reads TGTGCCAGCAGTTACTCGTCGTCCATGAACACTGAAGCTTTCTTT.

This clonotype occurred a few times. The chain employs TRBV6-2 or TRBV6-3 and TRBJ2-6; the D is unclear. Trimming stripped 4 bases from V and 0 bases from J, with 7 bases between. Germline V lookup: CDR1 MNHEY, CDR2 SVGEGT. CDR3 size: 15 residues. The CDR3 reads CASSWTASGANVLTF. CDR3 in DNA: TGTGCCAGCAGTTGGACGGCCTCTGGGGCCAACGTCCTGACTTTC.

This clonotype has a count of ten or more. The chain uses TRBV3-1 and TRBJ2-1; no reliable D call. CDR1 and CDR2 from the germline V gene are LGHDT and YNNKEL (reference sequence). The CDR3 has 13 residues. Trimming pared 1 base from V and 8 bases from J, leaving 9 bases between. CDR3 sequence reads: CASSQGLGDEQFF. In DNA, the CDR3 is TGTGCCAGCAGCCAAGGCCTCGGTGATGAGCAGTTCTTC.

V is TRBV25-1 and J is TRBJ1-6; D possibly corresponds to TRBD1 (6 bases). Germline V gene data show CDR1 as MGHDK and CDR2 as SYGVNS. V dropped 1 base and J dropped 14 bases, with 15 bases sitting between them. This CDR3 is 14 amino acids long. The CDR3 protein is CASSESGGGGTLHF. In nucleotides, the CDR3 is TGTGCCAGCAGTGAATCGGGGGGCGGAGGTACCCTCCACTTT.

The J gene is TRBJ2-7, the V gene TRBV4-2; TRBD2 might be the D (5 bases). The CDR3 runs to 15 residues. Looked up from germline, CDR1 is LGHNA and CDR2 is YNFKEQ. With 0 bases removed from V and 6 bases from J, the gap between germline ends came to 15 bases. The CDR3 DNA reads TGTGCCAGCAGCCAAGATGTAGGCGGGTCCGGCGAGCAGTACTTC. Protein sequence: CASSQDVGGSGEQYF.

This chain links TRBV15 with TRBJ1-5; D may be TRBD1 (5 bases). V was cut by 5 bases and J by 4 bases, with 15 bases left in between. From germline, CDR1 is LNHNV and CDR2 YYDKDF (reference sequence). This CDR3 comprises 15 residues. DNA of the CDR3: TGTGCCACCAGCGCCGGGACCCCAGAAAATCAGCCCCAGCATTTT. Encoded protein: CATSAGTPENQPQHF. The entire variable domain, with the rest obtained from reference TRBV15 and TRBJ1-5, is as follows: DAMVIQNPRYQVTQFGKPVTLSCSQTLNHNVMYWYQQKSSQAPKLLFHYYDKDFNNEADTPDNFQSRRPNTSFCFLDIRSPGLGDTAMYLCATSAGTPENQPQHFGDGTRLSIL.

This clonotype was seen many times. CDR3 nucleotides: TGCAGCGTTGAAGAGGGACACGGTATGGAAATCTACGAGCAGTACTTC. Protein: CSVEEGHGMEIYEQYF. The chain carries TRBV29-1 and TRBJ2-7; a possible D gene is TRBD1 (6 bases). V was pared by 0 bases and J by 3 bases, with 18 bases between. Germline lookup yields CDR1 SQVTM and CDR2 ANQGSEA. CDR3 length equals 16 residues.

The genes are TRBV28 and TRBJ2-5, with 8 bases identical to TRBD2. This CDR3 is built from 15 residues. Germline lookup yields CDR1 MDHEN and CDR2 SYDVKM. The J segment lost 4 bases and the V segment lost 5 bases, leaving 9 bases of the junction unmatched. This CDR3 reads CASSLGLEGVETQYF. The CDR3 nucleotides are TGTGCCAGCAGTCTGGGACTAGAGGGGGTAGAGACCCAGTACTTC.

J is TRBJ2-3 and V is TRBV27; unclear D gene. Germline V gene data show CDR1 as MNHEY and CDR2 as SMNVEV (reference sequence). V gave up 2 bases and J gave up 4 bases, with 16 bases separating them. This CDR3 is 16 amino acids long. This CDR3 reads CASSLDGPQHPDTQYF. DNA of the CDR3: TGTGCCAGCAGTTTAGACGGCCCGCAGCACCCAGATACGCAGTATTTT.

A few counts support this clonotype. The chain employs TRBV5-1 and TRBJ1-4; D gene unclear. Trimming removed 0 bases at V and 8 bases at J, with 14 bases between. From germline, CDR1 is SGHRS and CDR2 YFSETQ. The CDR3 sequence is 15 residues long. The CDR3 DNA follows: TGCGCCAGCAGCTTGGCAGGACCAGCGGGGGAAAAACTGTTTTTT. Encoded protein: CASSLAGPAGEKLFF.

This chain connects TRBV20-1 to TRBJ1-1; D uncertain. CDR3 length: 11 residues. CDR1 is DFQATT, CDR2 SNEGSKA, per germline (reference sequence). The germline V and J ends were trimmed by 4 bases and 7 bases, with 10 bases remaining between them. The CDR3 coding sequence is TGCAGTGCTAAATCGGACGTTGAAGCTTTCTTT. Translating gives CSAKSDVEAFF.

This clonotype was counted a few times. The chain has TRBV4-2 and TRBJ1-4, with D perhaps matching TRBD1 (6 bases). The CDR3 sequence is 15 residues long. V lost 1 base and J 6 bases, leaving 12 bases between the germline ends. Germline V gives CDR1 LGHNA, CDR2 YNFKEQ. CDR3 amino acids: CASSQVGQRDEKLFF. The CDR3 nucleotides are TGTGCCAGCAGCCAAGTAGGACAGCGAGATGAAAAACTGTTTTTT.